This TCR beta chain was recorded in a study of T cell repertoires in cytomegalovirus infection. V was cut by 1 base and J by 6 bases, with 16 bases left in between. The CDR3 covers 15 residues. Germline lookup yields CDR1 DFQATT and CDR2 SNEGSKA (reference sequence). In TCRdb, the reads were re-called with MiXCR into one record per CDR3 protein. The sample includes about 470,000 distinct CDR3 sequences, roughly 42% seen only once; the top ten take about 41%. To note about this clonotype: Its antigen is not identified.

The source material was cultured PBMCs, sampled from culture after CMV antigen stimulation. The sequence was obtained from a human donor in good health (CMV status not recorded). Some clones in this sample may be carry-over from other donors' samples. V and J are TRBV20-1 and TRBJ2-1; D may match TRBD1 or TRBD2 (5 bases each). CDR3 residues: CSARVVVSGANEQFF. CDR3 sequence (DNA): TGCAGTGCTAGAGTCGTGGTTTCCGGGGCCAATGAGCAGTTCTTC.